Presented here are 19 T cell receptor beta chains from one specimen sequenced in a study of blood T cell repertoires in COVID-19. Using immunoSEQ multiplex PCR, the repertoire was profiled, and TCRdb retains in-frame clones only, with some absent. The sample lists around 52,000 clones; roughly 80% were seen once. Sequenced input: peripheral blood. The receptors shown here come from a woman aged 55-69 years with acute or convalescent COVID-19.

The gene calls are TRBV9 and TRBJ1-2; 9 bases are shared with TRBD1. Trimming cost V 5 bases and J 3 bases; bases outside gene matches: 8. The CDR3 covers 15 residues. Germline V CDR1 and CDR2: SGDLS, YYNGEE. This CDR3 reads CASSFNRDRDYGYTF. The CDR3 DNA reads TGTGCCAGCAGTTTTAACCGGGACAGGGACTATGGCTACACCTTC.

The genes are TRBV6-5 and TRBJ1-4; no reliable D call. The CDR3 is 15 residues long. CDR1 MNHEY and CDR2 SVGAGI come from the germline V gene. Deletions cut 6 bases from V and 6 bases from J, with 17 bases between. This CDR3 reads CASSLSGETDEKLFF. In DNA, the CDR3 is TGTGCCAGCAGCCTAAGCGGGGAAACCGATGAAAAACTGTTTTTT.

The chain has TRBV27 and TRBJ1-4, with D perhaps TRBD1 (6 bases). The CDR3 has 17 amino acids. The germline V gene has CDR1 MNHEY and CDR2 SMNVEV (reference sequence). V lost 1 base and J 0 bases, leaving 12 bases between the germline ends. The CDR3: CASSLWARGATNEKLFF. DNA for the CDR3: TGTGCCAGCAGTTTATGGGCCAGGGGCGCAACTAATGAAAAACTGTTTTTT. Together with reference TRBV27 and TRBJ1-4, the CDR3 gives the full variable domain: EAQVTQNPRYLITVTGKKLTVTCSQNMNHEYMSWYRQDPGLGLRQIYYSMNVEVTDKGDVPEGYKVSRKEKRNFPLILESPSPNQTSLYFCASSLWARGATNEKLFFGSGTQLSVL.

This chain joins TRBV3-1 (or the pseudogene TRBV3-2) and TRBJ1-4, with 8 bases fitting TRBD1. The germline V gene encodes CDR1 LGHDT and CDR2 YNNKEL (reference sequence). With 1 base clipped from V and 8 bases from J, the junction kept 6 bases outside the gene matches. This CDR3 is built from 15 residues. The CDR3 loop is CASSQVGTGNEKLFF. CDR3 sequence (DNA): TGTGCCAGCAGCCAAGTAGGGACAGGAAACGAAAAACTGTTTTTT.

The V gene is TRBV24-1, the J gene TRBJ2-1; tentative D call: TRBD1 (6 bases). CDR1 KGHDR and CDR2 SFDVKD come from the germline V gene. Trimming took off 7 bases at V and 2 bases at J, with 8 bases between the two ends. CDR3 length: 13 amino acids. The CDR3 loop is CATSTGTYNEQFF. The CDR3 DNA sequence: TGTGCCACCAGCACAGGGACCTACAATGAGCAGTTCTTC.

The CDR3, as DNA: TGTGCCAGCAAGGGGGACGTTCAACTCCATGGCTACACCTTC. It encodes CASKGDVQLHGYTF. The V gene is TRBV2, the J gene TRBJ1-2; weak D call: TRBD1 (6 bases). Germline V gives CDR1 SNHLY, CDR2 FYNNEI. V gave up 7 bases and J gave up 6 bases, with 18 bases separating them. This CDR3 is 14 amino acids long.

For the CDR3, the DNA is TGTGCCAGCAGTCAAAATCCGGGACAGGCTCACACTGAAGCTTTCTTT. It codes for CASSQNPGQAHTEAFF. The chain is built from TRBV7-2 and TRBJ1-1, with TRBD1 identical over 8 bases. The V and J ends lost 6 bases and 3 bases, in that order; junction bases with no gene match: 12. Germline V lookup: CDR1 SGHTA, CDR2 FQGNSA. This CDR3 region has 16 residues.

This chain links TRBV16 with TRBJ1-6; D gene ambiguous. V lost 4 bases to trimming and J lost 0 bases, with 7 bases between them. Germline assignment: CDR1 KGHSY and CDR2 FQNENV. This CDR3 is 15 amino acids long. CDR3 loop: CASSLESSYNSPLHF. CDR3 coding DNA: TGTGCCAGCAGCCTCGAGAGCTCCTATAATTCACCCCTCCACTTT.

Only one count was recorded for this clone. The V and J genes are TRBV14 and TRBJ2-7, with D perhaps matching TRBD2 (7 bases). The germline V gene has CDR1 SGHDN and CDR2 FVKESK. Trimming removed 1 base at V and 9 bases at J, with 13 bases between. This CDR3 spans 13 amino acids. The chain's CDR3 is CASSQVGGGVQYF. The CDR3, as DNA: TGTGCCAGCAGCCAAGTAGGAGGGGGGGTGCAGTACTTC.

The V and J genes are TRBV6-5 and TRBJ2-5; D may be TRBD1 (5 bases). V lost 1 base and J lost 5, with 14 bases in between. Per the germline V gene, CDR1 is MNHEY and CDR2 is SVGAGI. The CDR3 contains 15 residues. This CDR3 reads CASSYLSGSGETQYF. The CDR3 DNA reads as TGTGCCAGCAGTTACTTGTCCGGGTCAGGGGAGACCCAGTACTTC.

CDR3 amino acids: CASSFRGGYTF. The CDR3 coding sequence is TGTGCCAGCAGCTTTAGAGGGGGCTACACCTTC. J is TRBJ1-2 and V is TRBV7-8; D gene unclear. The CDR3 extends over 11 amino acids. V lost 3 bases and J lost 8, with 7 bases in between. CDR1 is SGHVS, CDR2 FQNEAQ, per germline.

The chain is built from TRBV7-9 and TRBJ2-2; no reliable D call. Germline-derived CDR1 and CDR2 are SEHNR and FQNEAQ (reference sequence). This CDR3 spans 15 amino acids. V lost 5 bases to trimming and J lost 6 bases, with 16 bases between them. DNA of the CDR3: TGTGCCAGCAGCCCACGGTCCTTGAGTTCCGGGGAGCTGTTTTTT. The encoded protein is CASSPRSLSSGELFF. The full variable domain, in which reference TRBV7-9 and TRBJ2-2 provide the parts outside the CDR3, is DTGVSQNPRHKITKRGQNVTFRCDPISEHNRLYWYRQTLGQGPEFLTYFQNEAQLEKSRLLSDRFSAERPKGSFSTLEIQRTEQGDSAMYLCASSPRSLSSGELFFGEGSRLTVL.

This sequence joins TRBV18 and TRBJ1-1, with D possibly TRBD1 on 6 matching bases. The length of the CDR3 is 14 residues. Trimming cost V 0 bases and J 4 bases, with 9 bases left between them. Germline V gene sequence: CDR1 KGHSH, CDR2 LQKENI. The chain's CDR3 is CASSPPNRATEAFF. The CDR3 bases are TGTGCCAGCTCACCACCGAACAGGGCCACTGAAGCTTTCTTT. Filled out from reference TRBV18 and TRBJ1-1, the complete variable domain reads NAGVMQNPRHLVRRRGQEARLRCSPMKGHSHVYWYRQLPEEGLKFMVYLQKENIIDESGMPKERFSAEFPKEGPSILRIQQVVRGDSAAYFCASSPPNRATEAFFGQGTRLTVV.

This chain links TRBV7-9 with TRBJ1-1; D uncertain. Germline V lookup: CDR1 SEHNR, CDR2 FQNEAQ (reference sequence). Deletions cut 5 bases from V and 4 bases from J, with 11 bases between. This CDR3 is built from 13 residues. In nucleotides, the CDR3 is TGTGCCAGCAGCGGAGGATTTTCCACTGAAGCTTTCTTT. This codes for CASSGGFSTEAFF.

The CDR3 is CASSWDRANYGYTF. The CDR3 nucleotides read TGTGCCAGCAGCTGGGACAGGGCTAACTATGGCTACACCTTC. V usage is TRBV5-6 and J usage is TRBJ1-2; 9 bases are shared with TRBD1. V shed 3 bases and J 0 bases; nucleotides not matched to a gene: 0. The CDR3 totals 14 residues. Germline-derived CDR1 and CDR2 are SGHDT and YYEEEE. The full variable domain, in which reference TRBV5-6 and TRBJ1-2 provide the parts outside the CDR3, is DAGVTQSPTHLIKTRGQQVTLRCSPKSGHDTVSWYQQALGQGPQFIFQYYEEEERQRGNFPDRFSGHQFPNYSSELNVNALLLGDSALYLCASSWDRANYGYTFGSGTRLTVV.

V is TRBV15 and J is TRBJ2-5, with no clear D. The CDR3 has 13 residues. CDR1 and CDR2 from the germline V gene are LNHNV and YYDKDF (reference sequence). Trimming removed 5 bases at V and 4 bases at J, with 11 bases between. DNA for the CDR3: TGTGCCACCAGCTCCTTGGTCGGAGAGACCCAGTACTTC. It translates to CATSSLVGETQYF.

DNA of the CDR3: TGTGCCAGCAGTATACAACAGGGGGGTTCGAATGAAAAACTGTTTTTT. Protein sequence: CASSIQQGGSNEKLFF. The genes are TRBV7-2 and TRBJ1-4; 8 nucleotides align to TRBD1. V trimming: 6 bases; J trimming: 5 bases; junction bases outside the gene matches: 11. Germline V gives CDR1 SGHTA, CDR2 FQGNSA. CDR3 length: 16 residues.

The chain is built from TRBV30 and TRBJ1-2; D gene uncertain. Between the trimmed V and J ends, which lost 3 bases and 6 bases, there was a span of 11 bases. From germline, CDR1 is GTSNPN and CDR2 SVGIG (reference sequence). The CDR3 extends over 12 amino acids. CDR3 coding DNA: TGTGCCTGGAGCTTCGAGGGAGATGGCTACACCTTC. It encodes CAWSFEGDGYTF.

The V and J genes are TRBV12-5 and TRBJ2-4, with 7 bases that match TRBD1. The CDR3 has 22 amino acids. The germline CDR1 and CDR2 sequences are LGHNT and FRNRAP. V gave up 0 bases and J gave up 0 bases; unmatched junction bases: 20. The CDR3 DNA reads TGTGCTAGTGGTTTGGTACGAATCGACAGGGTTCCACCGGGCATAGCCAAAAACATTCAGTACTTC. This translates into CASGLVRIDRVPPGIAKNIQYF.